These 29 T cell receptor beta chains share one sample of origin, sequenced in a study of cytomegalovirus exposure and HLA in healthy donors. 60 Vbeta and 13 Jbeta primers were used in PCR. The method was immunoSEQ multiplex PCR; TCRdb's version includes in-frame clones alone and lacks a portion of them. Among 150,000 to 200,000 clones listed, 9.5% to 15% were seen once. Sequencing was performed on PBMCs. All receptors come from a man aged 45 to 65 in good health and CMV-seropositive.

This clone was counted a single time. This chain links TRBV5-4 with TRBJ1-2, with D possibly TRBD1 on 5 matching bases. From germline, CDR1 is SGHNT and CDR2 YYREEE (reference sequence). The CDR3 sequence is 17 residues long. V lost 3 bases and J lost 0, with 18 bases in between. The CDR3 DNA is TGTGCCAGCAGCTCTGGGGCGGGGTTGGAGACTAACTATGGCTACACCTTC. Its protein is CASSSGAGLETNYGYTF.

This clone was recorded a few times. The V call is TRBV19, the J call TRBJ2-2; D is possibly TRBD1 (6 bases). V shed 8 bases and J shed 0 bases, with 10 bases lying between them. In germline, CDR1 is LNHDA, CDR2 SQIVND (reference sequence). The CDR3 is made up of 14 amino acids. The CDR3 here is CASSDRPNTGELFF. The CDR3 DNA follows: TGTGCCAGTTCGGACAGACCGAACACCGGGGAGCTGTTTTTT.

This clone has just a few counts. The V gene is TRBV30, the J gene TRBJ1-1; TRBD1 aligns across 10 bases. Germline assignment: CDR1 GTSNPN and CDR2 SVGIG (reference sequence). J was trimmed by 5 bases and V by 5 bases; bases with no gene match: 2. This CDR3 has 12 amino acids. The chain's CDR3 is CAWGQGGTEAFF. CDR3 DNA sequence: TGTGCCTGGGGACAGGGGGGAACTGAAGCTTTCTTT.

The chain carries TRBV18 and TRBJ1-3; D perhaps matches TRBD1 (5 bases). Germline CDR1 KGHSH, CDR2 LQKENI. Trimming stripped 2 bases from V and 3 bases from J, with 14 bases between. There are 16 residues in the CDR3. The CDR3 DNA sequence: TGTGCCAGCTCACCAAGTACGGGGGAACGTGGAAACACCATATATTTT. Amino acids: CASSPSTGERGNTIYF.

The chain joins TRBV9 to TRBJ2-5; 11 bases agree with TRBD2. Losses at the gene ends were 2 bases for V and 5 bases for J; bases not matched to a gene: 14. CDR3 length: 18 amino acids. Germline V CDR1 and CDR2: SGDLS, YYNGEE. Here the CDR3 reads CASSVASGGPEIGETQYF. CDR3 nucleotide sequence: TGTGCCAGCAGCGTGGCTAGCGGGGGGCCGGAGATAGGGGAGACCCAGTACTTC.

The table lists this clone with a few counts. V and J are TRBV11-3 and TRBJ2-5; 8 positions match TRBD1. CDR3 length: 13 amino acids. Per germline, CDR1 SGHNT and CDR2 YENEEA. Trimming cost V 7 bases and J 5 bases; bases outside gene matches: 6. The CDR3 DNA sequence: TGTGCCAGCAACCTCAGGGGGCGGGAGACCCAGTACTTC. Protein sequence: CASNLRGRETQYF.

This clone was found a few times. The J gene is TRBJ2-7, the V gene TRBV28, with unresolved D. V was shortened by 4 bases and J by 0 bases, with 10 bases between the two germline ends. Germline V gene sequence: CDR1 MDHEN, CDR2 SYDVKM. The CDR3 spans 14 residues. CDR3 in amino acids: CASSYSRSSYEQYV. DNA of the CDR3: TGTGCCAGCAGTTATTCTAGGAGCTCCTACGAGCAGTACGTC.

V and J are TRBV7-9 and TRBJ1-2; 7 nucleotides agree with TRBD1. CDR3 length equals 12 residues. V shed 6 bases and J 4 bases; nucleotides not matched to a gene: 2. Germline CDR1 SEHNR, CDR2 FQNEAQ (reference sequence). Written as DNA, the CDR3 is TGTGCCAGCAGGGGACAGCTCTATGGCTACACCTTC. Amino acid sequence: CASRGQLYGYTF.

This clone was counted only a few times. V usage is TRBV30 and J usage is TRBJ1-3; D gene uncertain. The CDR3 contains 16 residues. Germline CDR1 GTSNPN, CDR2 SVGIG (reference sequence). V lost 8 bases, J lost 0 bases, and 20 bases lay in between. Written as DNA, the CDR3 is TGTGCCGGCCTGCCTCCGGGTTTAAGCTCTGGAAACACCATATATTTT. This sequence encodes CAGLPPGLSSGNTIYF. Variable domain in full (rest from reference TRBV30 and TRBJ1-3): SQTIHQWPATLVQPVGSPLSLECTVEGTSNPNLYWYRQAAGRGLQLLFYSVGIGQISSEVPQNLSASRPQDRQFILSSKKLLLSDSGFYLCAGLPPGLSSGNTIYFGEGSWLTVV.

The rearrangement joins TRBV6-6 to TRBJ1-1; a weak D match, TRBD1 (6 bases). This CDR3 contains 14 residues. Germline CDR1 reads MNHNY; CDR2 reads SVGAGI (reference sequence). The ends were cut back, 4 bases at V and 4 bases at J, with 13 bases in the middle. CDR3 region: CASSFTGSGTEAFF. The CDR3, as DNA: TGTGCCAGCAGTTTCACAGGGTCGGGCACTGAAGCTTTCTTT.

This clone was found a few times. CDR3 coding DNA: TGTGCCAGCAGCTTATTGGGGGGATCCCCCTCACCCCTCCACTTT. Its protein product is CASSLLGGSPSPLHF. The chain combines TRBV11-2 with TRBJ1-6, with a possible D match to TRBD1 (5 bases). V gave up 2 bases and J gave up 10 bases, with 15 bases separating them. This CDR3 contains 15 residues. CDR1 SGHAT and CDR2 FQNNGV come from the germline V gene.

This rearrangement joins TRBV9 to TRBJ2-1, with 8 bases matching TRBD2. CDR3 size: 15 residues. CDR1 and CDR2 (germline): SGDLS, YYNGEE. Trimming cost V 3 bases and J 3 bases; bases outside gene matches: 5. In nucleotides, the CDR3 is TGTGCCAGCAGCGGGCGGGGGGACTTCTACAATGAGCAGTTCTTC. Translation: CASSGRGDFYNEQFF.

For the CDR3, the DNA is TGTGCCAGCAGCTCTGGACAGCGTGCTGAAGCTTTCTTT. This encodes CASSSGQRAEAFF. The genes are TRBV7-9 and TRBJ1-1, with D perhaps matching TRBD1 (6 bases). Trimming took off 4 bases at V and 6 bases at J, with 12 bases between the two ends. CDR3 length: 13 amino acids. In germline, CDR1 is SEHNR, CDR2 FQNEAQ (reference sequence).

This clone was detected a few times. The chain recombines TRBV2 with TRBJ1-1; D unresolved. V lost 6 bases to trimming and J lost 1 base, with 9 bases between them. CDR3 size: 13 residues. Germline V lookup: CDR1 SNHLY, CDR2 FYNNEI. The CDR3 bases are TGTGCCAGCAGGTATGAGGGGAACACTGAAGCTTTCTTT. It codes for CASRYEGNTEAFF.

The chain uses TRBV5-8 and TRBJ2-5, with 7 positions matching TRBD2. Germline V lookup: CDR1 SGHTS, CDR2 YDEGEE. The trim removed 0 bases at V and 3 bases at J, leaving 5 bases unmatched. The CDR3 has 15 residues. The CDR3 loop is CASSLEGAGKETQYF. DNA for the CDR3: TGTGCCAGCAGCTTGGAAGGAGCGGGGAAAGAGACCCAGTACTTC. The full variable domain, its missing parts supplied by reference TRBV5-8 and TRBJ2-5, is EAGVTQSPTHLIKTRGQQATLRCSPISGHTSVYWYQQALGLGLQFLLWYDEGEERNRGNFPPRFSGRQFPNYSSELNVNALELEDSALYLCASSLEGAGKETQYFGPGTRLLVL.

This clone was detected a few times. The V call is TRBV6-5, the J call TRBJ1-2; TRBD1 agrees at 9 bases. From germline, CDR1 is MNHEY and CDR2 SVGAGI. Trimming removed 7 bases from V and 6 bases from J; junction bases left unmatched: 9. The length of the CDR3 is 14 residues. CDR3 nucleotides: TGTGCCAGCATCGGTAACAGGGGGCTAAATGGCTACACCTTC. Its protein is CASIGNRGLNGYTF.

The chain joins TRBV7-3 to TRBJ2-1, with 7 bases that match TRBD2. Trimming removed 6 bases from V and 0 bases from J; junction bases left unmatched: 8. The CDR3 is 16 residues long. Per germline, CDR1 SGHTA and CDR2 FQGTGA. For the CDR3, the DNA is TGTGCCAGCAGGTCGCCACTAGCGAGCTCCTACAATGAGCAGTTCTTC. Encoded protein: CASRSPLASSYNEQFF.

This chain joins TRBV9 and TRBJ2-1; D uncertain. This CDR3 has 15 residues. Per germline, CDR1 SGDLS and CDR2 YYNGEE. Trimming shortened V by 5 bases and J by 0 bases, and 12 bases separated the two germline ends. CDR3 DNA sequence: TGTGCCAGCAGTCCAACCCCGAGCTCCTACAATGAGCAGTTCTTC. Translated: CASSPTPSSYNEQFF.

The chain recombines TRBV19 with TRBJ2-7; 9 bases fit TRBD1. The CDR3 runs 16 residues. The germline V gene has CDR1 LNHDA and CDR2 SQIVND (reference sequence). V was pared by 4 bases and J by 3 bases, with 10 bases of the junction left unmatched. CDR3 in DNA: TGTGCCAGTAGTACCCTAGGACAGGGGAGGCTCTACGAGCAGTACTTC. Its translation: CASSTLGQGRLYEQYF.

This clone has a handful of counts. The CDR3 protein is CASSAAGTGFYEQYF. The DNA of the CDR3 is TGTGCCAGCAGCGCCGCCGGGACAGGATTCTACGAGCAGTACTTC. The chain recombines TRBV11-2 with TRBJ2-7; TRBD1 aligns across 8 bases. Germline V gene data show CDR1 as SGHAT and CDR2 as FQNNGV. Trimming cost V 5 bases and J 3 bases; bases outside gene matches: 9. This CDR3 contains 15 residues.

This clone was picked up a small number of times. This chain uses TRBV6-5 with TRBJ1-6; no definite D call. The CDR3 sequence is 15 residues long. CDR1 is MNHEY, CDR2 SVGAGI, per germline. Trimming removed 10 bases at V and 0 bases at J, with 13 bases between. CDR3: CATAPGLSYNSPLHF. The DNA for the CDR3 is TGTGCCACCGCCCCCGGACTCTCCTATAATTCACCCCTCCACTTT.

The genes are TRBV2 and TRBJ2-5, with D perhaps matching TRBD2 (5 bases). V shed 4 bases and J shed 5 bases, with 14 bases lying between them. CDR1 is SNHLY and CDR2 is FYNNEI in the germline V gene. This CDR3 has 14 residues. The DNA of the CDR3 is TGTGCCAGCAGTGCGGAGCGATCGGGGGAGACCCAGTACTTC. Amino acids: CASSAERSGETQYF.

This clone was seen a few times. The rearrangement uses TRBV28 and TRBJ1-1, with D perhaps TRBD1 (5 bases). The V gene lost 6 bases and the J gene lost 2 bases, with 13 bases spanning the gap. Looked up from germline, CDR1 is MDHEN and CDR2 is SYDVKM. This CDR3 comprises 14 residues. The CDR3 nucleotides are TGTGCCAGCAGGCAGGGCTTACCCAACACTGAAGCTTTCTTT. Protein sequence: CASRQGLPNTEAFF.

This clone was counted a few times. This chain joins TRBV12-5 and TRBJ2-7; 9 bases map to TRBD1. The CDR3 runs 16 residues. J was trimmed by 1 base and V by 7 bases; bases with no gene match: 11. The germline V gene encodes CDR1 LGHNT and CDR2 FRNRAP. The CDR3 bases are TGTGCTAGTGCCTCGCAACAGGGGGCGGTTTCCTACGAGCAGTACTTC. This encodes CASASQQGAVSYEQYF.

This clone occurred once. The chain carries TRBV5-1 and TRBJ1-2, with a possible D match to TRBD1 (6 bases). V lost 0 bases to trimming and J lost 4 bases, with 16 bases between them. Germline V CDR1 and CDR2: SGHRS, YFSETQ. The CDR3 runs to 16 residues. This CDR3 is CASSLDGTSGFYGYTF. The CDR3 nucleotides read TGCGCCAGCAGCTTGGATGGGACATCCGGGTTCTATGGCTACACCTTC. Looking up the rest from reference TRBV5-1 and TRBJ1-2 gives the full variable domain: KAGVTQTPRYLIKTRGQQVTLSCSPISGHRSVSWYQQTPGQGLQFLFEYFSETQRNKGNFPGRFSGRQFSNSRSEMNVSTLELGDSALYLCASSLDGTSGFYGYTFGSGTRLTVV.

There are a few counts of this clone. The V gene is TRBV4-1, the J gene TRBJ1-1, with TRBD1 matching over 8 bases. Trimming removed 3 bases from V and 0 bases from J; junction bases left unmatched: 9. The germline V gene encodes CDR1 MGHRA and CDR2 YSYEKL. The CDR3 length is 17 residues. CDR3: CASSHTSGTGLNTEAFF. The CDR3 DNA reads as TGCGCCAGCAGCCACACTTCCGGGACAGGCTTGAACACTGAAGCTTTCTTT.

The genes are TRBV28 and TRBJ1-5; TRBD1 agrees at 8 bases. The CDR3 is made up of 16 amino acids. V trimming: 7 bases; J trimming: 1 base; junction bases outside the gene matches: 9. CDR1 is MDHEN, CDR2 SYDVKM, per germline. The CDR3 sequence: CASISQGALSNQPQHF. CDR3 in DNA: TGTGCCAGCATATCTCAGGGGGCGTTAAGCAATCAGCCCCAGCATTTT.

This clone was observed a few times. V usage is TRBV5-1 and J usage is TRBJ1-5; D is uncertain. Germline-derived CDR1 and CDR2 are SGHRS and YFSETQ. The CDR3 sequence is 15 residues long. The ends were cut back, 1 base at V and 5 bases at J, with 13 bases in the middle. The CDR3 DNA reads TGCGCCAGCAGCTTGTCCGGGGTTATTGATCAGCCCCAGCATTTT. Amino acid sequence: CASSLSGVIDQPQHF.

CDR3 bases: TGTGCCAGCAGCTATACCGGGACTCGGCAGTTCTTC. This sequence encodes CASSYTGTRQFF. The V and J genes are TRBV13 and TRBJ2-1; possible D gene TRBD2, 6 bases. The CDR3 has 12 residues. CDR1 PRHDT and CDR2 FYEKMQ come from the germline V gene (reference sequence). The V and J ends lost 4 bases and 12 bases respectively, with 13 bases between them.